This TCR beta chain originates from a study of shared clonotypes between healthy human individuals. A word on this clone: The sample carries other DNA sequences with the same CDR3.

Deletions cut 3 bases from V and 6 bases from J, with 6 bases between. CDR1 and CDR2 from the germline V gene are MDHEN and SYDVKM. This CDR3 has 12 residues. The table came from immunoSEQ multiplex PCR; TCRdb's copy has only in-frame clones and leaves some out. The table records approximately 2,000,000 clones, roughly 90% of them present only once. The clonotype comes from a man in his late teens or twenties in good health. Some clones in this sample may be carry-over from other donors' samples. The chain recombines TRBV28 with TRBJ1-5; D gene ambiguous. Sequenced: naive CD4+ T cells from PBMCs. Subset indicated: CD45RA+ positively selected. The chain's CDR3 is CASSFTGQPQHF. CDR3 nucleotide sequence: TGTGCCAGCAGTTTTACCGGTCAGCCCCAGCATTTT.